This TCR beta chain was recovered during a study of CD8+CD57+ T cells in acquired aplastic anemia. Study summary: DNA from sorted CD4+ and CD8+ cells averaged approximately 3.2 ug.

Notes on the study in general: Both patients and controls carried the same twenty-nine CD8+ CDR3 sequences.

Researchers used genomic DNA as the template to profile TCR beta VDJ and CDR3. TCRdb reprocessed the reads with MiXCR, giving one entry per CDR3 protein. This table has roughly 86,000 distinct CDR3 sequences, less than 60% appearing once. This clonotype was counted ten times or more. Antigen specificity is unknown. Germline CDR1 and CDR2: SEHNR and FQNEAQ (reference sequence). The V and J ends lost 5 bases and 6 bases respectively, with 17 bases between them. This CDR3 contains 14 residues. The sample consisted of sorted CD4+, CD8+, or CD8+CD57+ T cells (not recorded which) from PBMCs. This receptor was taken from a human donor in good health, serving as a control. J is TRBJ2-7 and V is TRBV7-9; D uncertain. The CDR3 DNA sequence: TGTGCCAGCAGCCCGTCCCCCCTTGGGCCCGAGCAGTACTTC. This translates into CASSPSPLGPEQYF.